This T cell receptor (beta chain) is drawn from a study of CD8+CD57+ T cells in acquired aplastic anemia. The CDR3 contains 14 residues. Germline values: CDR1 MGHDK, CDR2 SYGVNS. J gave up 5 bases and V 4 bases, and 8 bases lay outside the gene matches. Investigators profiled TCR beta VDJ and CDR3 from genomic DNA template. MiXCR, applied by TCRdb to the reads, yields one record per CDR3 protein. Of under 200,000 distinct CDR3 sequences detected, around 45% appear once; the ten largest clones hold under 1.2%. What was sequenced was sorted CD4+, CD8+, or CD8+CD57+ T cells (not recorded which) from PBMCs. The chain is built from TRBV25-1 and TRBJ2-7, with 7 positions matching TRBD1. The receptor was derived from a human donor in good health. This CDR3 is CASSGDREIDEQYF. CDR3 bases: TGTGCCAGCAGTGGCGACAGGGAGATTGACGAGCAGTACTTC.